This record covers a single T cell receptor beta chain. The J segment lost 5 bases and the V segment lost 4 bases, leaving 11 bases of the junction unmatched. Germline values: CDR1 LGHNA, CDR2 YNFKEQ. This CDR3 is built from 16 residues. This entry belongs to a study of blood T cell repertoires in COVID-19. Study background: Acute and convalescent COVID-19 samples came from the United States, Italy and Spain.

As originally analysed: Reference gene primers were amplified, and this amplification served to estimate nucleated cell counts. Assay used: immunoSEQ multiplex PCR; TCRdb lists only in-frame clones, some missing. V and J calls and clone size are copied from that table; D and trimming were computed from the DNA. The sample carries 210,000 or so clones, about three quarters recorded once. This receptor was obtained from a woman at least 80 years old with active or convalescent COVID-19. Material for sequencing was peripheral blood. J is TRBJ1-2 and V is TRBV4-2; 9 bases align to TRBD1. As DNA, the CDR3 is TGTGCCAGCAGCCGCCGGGACAGGGAATCACAGTATGGCTACACCTTC. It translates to CASSRRDRESQYGYTF.